This entry lists 11 T cell receptor beta chains sequenced from one sample in a study of spatial heterogeneity in lung cancer. Documented time point: sample taken at primary tumor resection. TCRdb called the 5' RACE reads again in MiXCR, with one record for every CDR3 protein. The table has some 9,900 distinct CDR3 sequences, roughly 12% seen once; the top ten hold about 10%. These receptors have no known antigen. Findings of the study overall: Counts that tracked tumor mutation counts were those of expanded intratumoral alpha and beta TCRs.

Sequenced material: lung tumor tissue, taken at surgery. These receptors all come from a male donor with early-stage non-small cell lung cancer.

In nucleotides, the CDR3 is TGTGCCAGCAGCTTAACAGCGGGAGGGCCCTATGAGCAGTTCTTC. Encoded protein: CASSLTAGGPYEQFF. This chain uses TRBV11-3 with TRBJ2-1, with 10 nucleotides matching TRBD2. In germline, CDR1 is SGHNT, CDR2 YENEEA. V trimming: 2 bases; J trimming: 8 bases; junction bases outside the gene matches: 6. This CDR3 contains 15 residues.

The table lists this clonotype with many counts. This chain uses TRBV3-1 with TRBJ2-7; D is perhaps TRBD2 (6 bases). Between the trimmed V and J ends, which lost 3 bases and 4 bases, there was a span of 10 bases. From germline, CDR1 is LGHDT and CDR2 YNNKEL (reference sequence). The CDR3 totals 13 residues. Here the CDR3 DNA reads TGTGCCAGCAGCCAGCTCGGGGGATACGAGCAGTACTTC. It translates to CASSQLGGYEQYF.

The sample holds many counts of this clonotype. The V gene is TRBV29-1, the J gene TRBJ2-3; D is perhaps TRBD2 (6 bases). Trimming pared 4 bases from V and 1 base from J, leaving 12 bases between. Germline V gene sequence: CDR1 SQVTM, CDR2 ANQGSEA. The CDR3 covers 14 residues. The CDR3 loop is CSVVGRTGTDTQYF. Written as DNA, the CDR3 is TGCAGCGTTGTAGGGAGGACCGGCACAGATACGCAGTATTTT.

The table lists this clonotype with many counts. V is TRBV20-1 and J is TRBJ2-3, with 12 bases identical to TRBD2. The J segment lost 2 bases and the V segment lost 6 bases, leaving 9 bases of the junction unmatched. This CDR3 has 16 residues. Germline CDR1 and CDR2: DFQATT and SNEGSKA (reference sequence). CDR3 sequence reads: CSASRLAGGPTDTQYF. DNA for the CDR3: TGCAGTGCCAGCCGGCTAGCGGGAGGGCCCACAGATACGCAGTATTTT.

By sample fraction, this clonotype is medium-sized. The J gene is TRBJ2-7, the V gene TRBV7-9; the D is unclear. CDR3 length: 14 amino acids. CDR1 and CDR2 (germline): SEHNR, FQNEAQ (reference sequence). V dropped 0 bases and J dropped 0 bases, with 6 bases sitting between them. The CDR3 loop is CASSLAQSSYEQYF. CDR3 nucleotides: TGTGCCAGCAGCTTAGCCCAGAGCTCCTACGAGCAGTACTTC.

The sample holds many counts of this clonotype. V and J are TRBV14 and TRBJ2-7; possible D gene TRBD1, 8 bases. CDR3 length: 15 residues. CDR1 SGHDN and CDR2 FVKESK come from the germline V gene. Trimming cost V 4 bases and J 6 bases, with 19 bases left between them. As DNA, the CDR3 is TGTGCCAGCAGCCCTAATCCGCACAGGGGGGGCGAGCAGTACTTC. Amino acids: CASSPNPHRGGEQYF.

The chain uses TRBV10-3 and TRBJ2-3; a weak D match, TRBD1 (6 bases). Germline assignment: CDR1 ENHRY and CDR2 SYGVKD. V was shortened by 3 bases and J by 2 bases, with 9 bases between the two germline ends. The CDR3 covers 14 residues. The CDR3 region is CAISDGGLTDTQYF. The CDR3 coding sequence is TGTGCCATCAGTGATGGGGGCCTCACAGATACGCAGTATTTT.

By share, this clonotype ranks as medium-sized. J is TRBJ2-7 and V is TRBV29-1, with D possibly matching TRBD1 (6 bases). V was shortened by 2 bases and J by 1 base, with 12 bases between the two germline ends. The CDR3 contains 14 residues. Per the germline V gene, CDR1 is SQVTM and CDR2 is ANQGSEA. Here the CDR3 reads CSVESRGGSYEQYF. CDR3 DNA: TGCAGCGTTGAATCCAGGGGCGGGTCCTACGAGCAGTACTTC.

This clonotype has at least ten counts. This may be a read error: a much more frequent sequence differs by one nucleotide. V gene TRBV2 combines with J gene TRBJ1-5; 7 bases agree with TRBD1. This CDR3 contains 14 residues. CDR1 is SNHLY and CDR2 is FYNNEI in the germline V gene. The CDR3 DNA sequence: TGTACCAGCAGTGTGAGACAGGGAGATCAGCCCCAGCATTTT. Protein product: CTSSVRQGDQPQHF.

This clonotype was observed many times. In DNA, the CDR3 is TGTGCCAGCTCCCCGTCCCGGGGACTACCTTCCGAGCAGTACTTC. Translating gives CASSPSRGLPSEQYF. The chain recombines TRBV9 with TRBJ2-7; 7 bases line up with TRBD2. Germline CDR1 and CDR2: SGDLS and YYNGEE. Losses at the gene ends were 7 bases for V and 6 bases for J; bases not matched to a gene: 16. The CDR3 sequence is 15 residues long.

This clonotype has at least ten counts. The J gene is TRBJ2-3, the V gene TRBV20-1; no clear D gene. V was pared by 5 bases and J by 6 bases, with 18 bases between. Germline CDR1 DFQATT, CDR2 SNEGSKA (reference sequence). The CDR3 is 14 amino acids. CDR3: CSAPLGSHMDTQYF. CDR3 bases: TGCAGTGCTCCTCTAGGTTCACACATGGATACGCAGTATTTT.